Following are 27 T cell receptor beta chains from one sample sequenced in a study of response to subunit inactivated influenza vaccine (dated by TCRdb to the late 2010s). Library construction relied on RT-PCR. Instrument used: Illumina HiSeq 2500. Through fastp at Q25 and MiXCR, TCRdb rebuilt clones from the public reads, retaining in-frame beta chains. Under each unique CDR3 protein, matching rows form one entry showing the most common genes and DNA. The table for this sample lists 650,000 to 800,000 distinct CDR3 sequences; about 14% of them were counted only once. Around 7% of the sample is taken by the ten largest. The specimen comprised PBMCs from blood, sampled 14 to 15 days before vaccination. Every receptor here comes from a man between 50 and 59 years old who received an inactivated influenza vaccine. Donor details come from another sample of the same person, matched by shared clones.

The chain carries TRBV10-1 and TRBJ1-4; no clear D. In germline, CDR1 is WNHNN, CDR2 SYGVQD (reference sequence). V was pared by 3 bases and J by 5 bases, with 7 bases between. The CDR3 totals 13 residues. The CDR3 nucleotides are TGCGCCAGCAGTGACGGCGGGAATGAAAAACTGTTTTTT. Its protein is CASSDGGNEKLFF.

CDR3 sequence: CASSKPGLGVYEQYF. CDR3 DNA: TGTGCCAGTAGTAAACCGGGACTGGGGGTTTACGAGCAGTACTTC. This sequence joins TRBV19 and TRBJ2-7, with a tentative D call TRBD2 (6 bases). CDR1 is LNHDA and CDR2 is SQIVND in the germline V gene (reference sequence). This CDR3 region has 15 residues. The V end was cut by 4 bases, the J end by 4 bases, with 17 bases between.

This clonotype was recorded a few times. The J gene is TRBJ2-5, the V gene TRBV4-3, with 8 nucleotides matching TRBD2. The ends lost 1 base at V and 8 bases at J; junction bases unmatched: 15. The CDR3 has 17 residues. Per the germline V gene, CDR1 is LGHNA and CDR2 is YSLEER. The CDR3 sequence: CASSQGAGDHLGGTQYF. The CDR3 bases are TGCGCCAGCAGCCAAGGAGCGGGGGATCACCTAGGGGGAACCCAGTACTTC.

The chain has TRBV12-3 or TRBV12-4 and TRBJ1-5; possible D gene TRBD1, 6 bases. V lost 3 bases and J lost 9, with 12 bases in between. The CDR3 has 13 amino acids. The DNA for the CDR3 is TGTGCCAGCAGTTTGGGGGCACTGGGGCCCCAGCATTTT. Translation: CASSLGALGPQHF.

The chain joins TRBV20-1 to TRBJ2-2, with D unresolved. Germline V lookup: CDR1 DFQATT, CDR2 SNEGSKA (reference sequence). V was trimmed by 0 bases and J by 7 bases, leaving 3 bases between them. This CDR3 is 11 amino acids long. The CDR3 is CSARDVGELFF. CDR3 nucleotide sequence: TGCAGTGCTAGAGACGTCGGGGAGCTGTTTTTT.

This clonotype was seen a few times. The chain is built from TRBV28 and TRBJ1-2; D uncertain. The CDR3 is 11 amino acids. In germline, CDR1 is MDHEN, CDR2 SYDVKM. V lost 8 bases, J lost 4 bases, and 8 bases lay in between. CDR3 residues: CASAGGYGYTF. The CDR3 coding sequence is TGTGCCAGCGCGGGCGGCTATGGCTACACCTTC.

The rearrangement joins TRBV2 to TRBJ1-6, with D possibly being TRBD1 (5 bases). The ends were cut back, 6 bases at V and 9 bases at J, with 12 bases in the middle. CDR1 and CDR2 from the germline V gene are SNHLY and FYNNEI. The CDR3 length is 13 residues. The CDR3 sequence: CASRVDISSPLHF. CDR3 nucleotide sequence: TGTGCCAGCAGGGTGGACATAAGTTCACCCCTCCACTTT.

CDR3: CASSVSGGSPDTQYF. The CDR3 DNA is TGTGCCAGCAGCGTTTCGGGGGGGTCCCCAGATACGCAGTATTTT. This chain links TRBV9 with TRBJ2-3, with 8 bases identical to TRBD2. CDR3 length: 15 residues. Looked up from germline, CDR1 is SGDLS and CDR2 is YYNGEE. Trimming removed 2 bases from V and 4 bases from J; junction bases left unmatched: 6.

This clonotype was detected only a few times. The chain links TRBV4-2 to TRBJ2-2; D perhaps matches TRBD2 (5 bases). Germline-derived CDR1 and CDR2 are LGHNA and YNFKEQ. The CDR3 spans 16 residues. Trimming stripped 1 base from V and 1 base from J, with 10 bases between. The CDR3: CASSQGVEGNTGELFF. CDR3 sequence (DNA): TGTGCCAGCAGCCAAGGAGTTGAGGGGAACACCGGGGAGCTGTTTTTT.

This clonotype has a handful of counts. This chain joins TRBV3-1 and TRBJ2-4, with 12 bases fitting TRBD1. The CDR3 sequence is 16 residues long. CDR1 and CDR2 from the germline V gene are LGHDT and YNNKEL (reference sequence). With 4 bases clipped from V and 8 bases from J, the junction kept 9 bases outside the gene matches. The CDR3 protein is CASSLTGQGAMDIQYF. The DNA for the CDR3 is TGTGCCAGCAGCCTAACGGGACAGGGGGCTATGGACATTCAGTACTTC.

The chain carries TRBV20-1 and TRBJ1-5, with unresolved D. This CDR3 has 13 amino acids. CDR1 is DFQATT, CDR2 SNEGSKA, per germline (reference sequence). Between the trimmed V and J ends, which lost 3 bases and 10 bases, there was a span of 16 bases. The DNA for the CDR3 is TGCAGTGCTAGCCCCCCCGGTGTCCAACCCCAGCATTTT. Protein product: CSASPPGVQPQHF.

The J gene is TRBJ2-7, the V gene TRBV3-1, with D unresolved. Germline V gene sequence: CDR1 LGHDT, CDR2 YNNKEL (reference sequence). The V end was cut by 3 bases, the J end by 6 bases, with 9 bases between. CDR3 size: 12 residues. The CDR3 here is CASSHTSLEQYF. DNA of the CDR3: TGTGCCAGCAGCCATACGAGTCTCGAGCAGTACTTC.

The CDR3 sequence: CASSQDWDRTYEQYF. The CDR3 region has the DNA TGCGCCAGCAGCCAAGATTGGGACAGAACCTACGAGCAGTACTTC. The genes are TRBV4-1 and TRBJ2-7, with 7 positions matching TRBD1. The trim removed 0 bases at V and 2 bases at J, leaving 4 bases unmatched. CDR1 and CDR2 from the germline V gene are MGHRA and YSYEKL. This CDR3 is 15 amino acids long.

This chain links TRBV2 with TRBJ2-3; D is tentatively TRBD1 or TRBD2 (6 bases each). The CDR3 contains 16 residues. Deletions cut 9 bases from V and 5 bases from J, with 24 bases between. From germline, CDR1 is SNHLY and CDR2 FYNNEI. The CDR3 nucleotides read TGTGCCAGTTCCAAGGGGGGCGCTGGTGATGGAGATACGCAGTATTTT. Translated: CASSKGGAGDGDTQYF.

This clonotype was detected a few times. The CDR3 sequence: CASASRGYNEQFF. The CDR3 coding sequence is TGTGCCAGCGCCTCAAGGGGATACAATGAGCAGTTCTTC. The chain uses TRBV7-9 and TRBJ2-1, with D perhaps matching TRBD1 (5 bases). CDR3 length: 13 residues. Germline loops: CDR1 SEHNR, CDR2 FQNEAQ (reference sequence). Trimming removed 8 bases from V and 4 bases from J, with 12 bases in between. Using reference TRBV7-9 and TRBJ2-1 for the parts outside the CDR3, the full variable domain is DTGVSQNPRHKITKRGQNVTFRCDPISEHNRLYWYRQTLGQGPEFLTYFQNEAQLEKSRLLSDRFSAERPKGSFSTLEIQRTEQGDSAMYLCASASRGYNEQFFGPGTRLTVL.

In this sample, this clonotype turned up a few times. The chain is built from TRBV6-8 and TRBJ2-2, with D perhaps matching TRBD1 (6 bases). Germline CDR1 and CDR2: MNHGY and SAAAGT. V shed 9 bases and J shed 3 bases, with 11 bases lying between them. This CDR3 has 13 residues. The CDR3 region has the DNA TGTGCCAGACAGGGAGTCTACACCGGGGAGCTGTTTTTT. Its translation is CARQGVYTGELFF.

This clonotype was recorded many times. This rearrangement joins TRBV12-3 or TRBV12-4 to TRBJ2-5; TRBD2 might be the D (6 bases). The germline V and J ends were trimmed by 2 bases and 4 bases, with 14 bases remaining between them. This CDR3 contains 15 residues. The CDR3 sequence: CASSLRDSRLETQYF. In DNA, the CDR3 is TGTGCCAGCAGTTTAAGGGACTCACGTTTAGAGACCCAGTACTTC.

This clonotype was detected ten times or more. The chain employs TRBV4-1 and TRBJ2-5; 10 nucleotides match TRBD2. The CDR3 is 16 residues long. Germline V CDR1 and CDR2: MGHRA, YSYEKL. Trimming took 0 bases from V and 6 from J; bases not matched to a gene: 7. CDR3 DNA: TGCGCCAGCAGCCAAGAGGAGCGGGGGGGCTGGAAGACCCAGTACTTC. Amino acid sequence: CASSQEERGGWKTQYF.

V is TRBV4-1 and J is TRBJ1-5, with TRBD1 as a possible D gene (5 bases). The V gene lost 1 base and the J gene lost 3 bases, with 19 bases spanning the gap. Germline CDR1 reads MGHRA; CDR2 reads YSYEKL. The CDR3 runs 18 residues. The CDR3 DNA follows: TGCGCCAGCAGCCAAGGAGGTTTAATAGAAGGGGACAATCAGCCCCAGCATTTT. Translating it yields CASSQGGLIEGDNQPQHF.

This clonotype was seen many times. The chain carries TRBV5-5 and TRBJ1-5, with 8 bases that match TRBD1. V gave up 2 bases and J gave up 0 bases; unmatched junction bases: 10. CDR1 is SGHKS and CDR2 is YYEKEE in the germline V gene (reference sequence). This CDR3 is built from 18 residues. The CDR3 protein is CASSLRDRPIYSNQPQHF. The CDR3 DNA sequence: TGTGCCAGCAGCTTAAGGGACAGGCCGATCTATAGCAATCAGCCCCAGCATTTT.

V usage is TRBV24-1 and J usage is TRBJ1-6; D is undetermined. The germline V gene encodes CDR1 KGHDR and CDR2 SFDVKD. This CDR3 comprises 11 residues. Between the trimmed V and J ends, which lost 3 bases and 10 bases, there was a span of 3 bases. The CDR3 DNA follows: TGTGCCACCAGTGATGAATCACCCCTCCACTTT. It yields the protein CATSDESPLHF.

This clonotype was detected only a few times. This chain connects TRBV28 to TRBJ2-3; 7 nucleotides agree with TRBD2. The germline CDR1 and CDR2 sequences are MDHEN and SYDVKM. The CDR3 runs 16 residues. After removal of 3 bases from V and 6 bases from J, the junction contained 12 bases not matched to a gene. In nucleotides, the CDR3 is TGTGCCAGCAGTTTCCTAGCGGACCGACCAGTGGATACGCAGTATTTT. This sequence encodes CASSFLADRPVDTQYF. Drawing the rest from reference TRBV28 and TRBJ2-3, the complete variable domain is DVKVTQSSRYLVKRTGEKVFLECVQDMDHENMFWYRQDPGLGLRLIYFSYDVKMKEKGDIPEGYSVSREKKERFSLILESASTNQTSMYLCASSFLADRPVDTQYFGPGTRLTVL.

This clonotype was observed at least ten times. The CDR3 nucleotides are TGCGCCAGCAGCTGGGGAACGGCCTTTGAGCAGTTCTTC. This gives the protein CASSWGTAFEQFF. The chain combines TRBV5-1 with TRBJ2-1; D not resolved. Germline V gene lookup returns CDR1 SGHRS and CDR2 YFSETQ. This CDR3 is built from 13 residues. The V gene lost 3 bases and the J gene lost 9 bases, with 13 bases spanning the gap.

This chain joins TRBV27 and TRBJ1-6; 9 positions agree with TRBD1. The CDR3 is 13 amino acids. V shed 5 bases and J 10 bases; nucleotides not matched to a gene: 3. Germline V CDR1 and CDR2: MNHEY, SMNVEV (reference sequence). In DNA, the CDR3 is TGTGCCAGCAGTACGGACAGGGGATCACCCCTCCACTTT. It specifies CASSTDRGSPLHF.

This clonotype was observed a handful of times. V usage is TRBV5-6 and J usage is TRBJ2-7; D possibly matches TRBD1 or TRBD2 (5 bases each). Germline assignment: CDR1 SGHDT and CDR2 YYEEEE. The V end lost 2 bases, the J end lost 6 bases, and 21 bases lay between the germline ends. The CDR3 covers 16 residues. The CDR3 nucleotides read TGTGCCAGCAGCTTCAGCAGCTCCGGGGTTAGGGGCGAGCAGTACTTC. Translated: CASSFSSSGVRGEQYF.

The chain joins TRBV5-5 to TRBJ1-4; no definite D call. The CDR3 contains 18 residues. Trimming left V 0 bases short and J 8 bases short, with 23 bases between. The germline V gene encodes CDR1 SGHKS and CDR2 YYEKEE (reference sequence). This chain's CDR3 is CASSLVYGRGLVREKLFF. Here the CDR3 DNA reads TGTGCCAGCAGCTTGGTGTACGGGAGAGGATTGGTCCGCGAAAAACTGTTTTTT.

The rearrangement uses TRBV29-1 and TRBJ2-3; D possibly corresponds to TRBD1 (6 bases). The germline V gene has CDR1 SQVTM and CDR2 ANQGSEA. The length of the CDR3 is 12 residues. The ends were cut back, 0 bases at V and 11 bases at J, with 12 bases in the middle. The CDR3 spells CSVEDLAGEQYF. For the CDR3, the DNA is TGCAGCGTTGAAGATTTGGCAGGGGAGCAGTATTTT.